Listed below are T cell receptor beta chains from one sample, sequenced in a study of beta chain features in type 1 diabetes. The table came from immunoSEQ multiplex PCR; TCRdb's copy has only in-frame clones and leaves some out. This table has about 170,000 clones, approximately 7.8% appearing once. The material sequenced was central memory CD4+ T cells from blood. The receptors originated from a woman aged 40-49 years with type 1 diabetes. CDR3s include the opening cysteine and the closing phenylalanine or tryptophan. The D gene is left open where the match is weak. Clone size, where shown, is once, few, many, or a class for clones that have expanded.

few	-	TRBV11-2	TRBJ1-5	CASSLSTSQPQHF	TGTGCCAGCAGCTTATCAACGAGTCAGCCCCAGCATTTT
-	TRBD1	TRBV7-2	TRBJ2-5	CASRRQGWDQYF	TGTGCCAGCAGGCGACAGGGATGGGACCAGTACTTC
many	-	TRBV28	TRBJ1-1	CASRTREGGTEAFF	TGTGCCAGCAGGACCAGGGAGGGTGGGACTGAAGCTTTCTTT
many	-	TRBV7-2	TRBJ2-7	CASSRSGGQSTYEQYF	TGTGCCAGCAGCCGCTCAGGAGGACAGAGTACCTACGAGCAGTACTTC
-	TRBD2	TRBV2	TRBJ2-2	CASGGTMDTGELFF	TGTGCCTCGGGGGGAACAATGGACACCGGGGAGCTGTTTTTT
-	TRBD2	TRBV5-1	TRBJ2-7	CASSWLAGGYEQYF	TGCGCCAGCAGCTGGCTAGCGGGGGGCTACGAGCAGTACTTC
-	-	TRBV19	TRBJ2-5	CASSSTGRLQETQYF	TGTGCCAGTAGTTCGACAGGGAGGCTACAAGAGACCCAGTACTTC
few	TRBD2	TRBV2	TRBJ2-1	CASRLTSGNRNEQFF	TGTGCCAGCAGGCTGACTAGCGGGAATAGGAATGAGCAGTTCTTC
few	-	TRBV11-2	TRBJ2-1	CASSLDPRAHEQFF	TGTGCCAGCAGCTTAGATCCCAGGGCCCATGAGCAGTTCTTC
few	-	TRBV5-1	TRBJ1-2	CASNAGGDPYGYTF	TGCGCCAGCAACGCGGGGGGCGACCCTTATGGCTACACCTTC
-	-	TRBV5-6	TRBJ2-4	CASSLVAVAKNIQYF	TGTGCCAGCAGCTTGGTAGCGGTAGCCAAAAACATTCAGTACTTC
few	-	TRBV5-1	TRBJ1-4	CASSLGAQGNEKLFF	TGCGCCAGCAGCTTGGGGGCCCAGGGTAATGAAAAACTGTTTTTT
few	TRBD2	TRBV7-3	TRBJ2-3	CASSLRTGGSDTQYF	TGTGCCAGCAGCTTGAGGACGGGAGGATCAGATACGCAGTATTTT
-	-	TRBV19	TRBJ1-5	CASRQGDQPQHF	TGTGCCAGTAGACAGGGAGACCAGCCCCAGCATTTT
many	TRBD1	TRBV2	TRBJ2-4	CASRDRGEGNIQYF	TGTGCCAGCAGGGACAGGGGAGAGGGGAACATTCAGTACTTC
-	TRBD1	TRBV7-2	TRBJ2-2	CASSRETGALGELFF	TGTGCCAGCAGCCGGGAGACAGGGGCCCTGGGGGAGCTGTTTTTT
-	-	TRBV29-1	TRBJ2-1	CSVAYGSSVYNEQFF	TGCAGCGTTGCATACGGTAGTAGTGTCTACAATGAGCAGTTCTTC
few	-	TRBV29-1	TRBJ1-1	CSVPKMGLMIDTEAFF	TGCAGCGTTCCAAAAATGGGACTCATGATCGACACTGAAGCTTTCTTT
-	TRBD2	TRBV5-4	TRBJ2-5	CASSTPGGRETQYF	TGTGCCAGCAGCACCCCGGGGGGGCGAGAGACCCAGTACTTC
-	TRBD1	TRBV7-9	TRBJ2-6	CASIPPGQGNSGANVLTF	TGTGCCAGCATACCCCCGGGACAGGGGAATTCTGGGGCCAACGTCCTGACTTTC
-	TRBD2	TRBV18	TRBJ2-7	CASSPQAGAGREQYF	TGTGCCAGCTCACCCCAAGCGGGAGCTGGAAGGGAGCAGTACTTC
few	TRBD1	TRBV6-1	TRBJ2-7	CASRVRDRDYEQYF	TGTGCCAGCAGAGTCCGGGACAGGGACTACGAGCAGTACTTC
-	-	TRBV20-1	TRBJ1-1	CSATPVTEAFF	TGCAGTGCCACCCCAGTAACTGAAGCTTTCTTT
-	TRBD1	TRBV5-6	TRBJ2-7	CASSLRTGTLDF	TGTGCCAGCAGCTTGAGGACAGGGACCCTCGACTTC
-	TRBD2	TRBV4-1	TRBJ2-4	CASSQEIAGAKNIQYF	TGCGCCAGCAGCCAAGAAATAGCGGGGGCCAAAAACATTCAGTACTTC
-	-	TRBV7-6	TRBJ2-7	CASSLGEGDLYEQYF	TGTGCCAGCAGCTTAGGGGAAGGGGATTTGTACGAGCAGTACTTC
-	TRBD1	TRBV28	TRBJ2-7	CASSRGQPPYEQYF	TGTGCCAGCAGTCGGGGACAGCCCCCCTACGAGCAGTACTTC
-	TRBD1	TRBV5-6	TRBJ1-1	CASSALTGESTEAFF	TGTGCCAGCAGCGCGCTGACAGGGGAATCCACTGAAGCTTTCTTT
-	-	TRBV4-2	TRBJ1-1	CASSQGLRRTEAFF	TGTGCCAGCAGCCAAGGGCTCCGGCGGACTGAAGCTTTCTTT
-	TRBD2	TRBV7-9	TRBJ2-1	CASSVGGLAGGNEQFF	TGTGCCAGCAGCGTCGGCGGACTAGCGGGAGGAAATGAGCAGTTCTTC
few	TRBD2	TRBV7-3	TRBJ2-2	CASSSGGLTGELFF	TGTGCCAGCAGCTCGGGGGGTTTGACCGGGGAGCTGTTTTTT
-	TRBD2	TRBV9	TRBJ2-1	CASSLAGGQSYNEQFF	TGTGCCAGCAGTTTAGCGGGAGGGCAATCCTACAATGAGCAGTTCTTC
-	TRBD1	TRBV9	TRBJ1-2	CASSVGTGDYGYTF	TGTGCCAGCAGCGTCGGGACAGGAGACTATGGCTACACCTTC
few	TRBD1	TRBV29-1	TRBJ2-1	CSVEETGVNEQFF	TGCAGCGTTGAAGAGACAGGGGTCAATGAGCAGTTCTTC
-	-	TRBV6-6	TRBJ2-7	CASSPVSYEQYF	TGTGCCAGCAGCCCTGTTTCCTACGAGCAGTACTTC
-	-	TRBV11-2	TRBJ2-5	CASSSGSETQYF	TGTGCCAGCAGCTCGGGAAGTGAGACCCAGTACTTC
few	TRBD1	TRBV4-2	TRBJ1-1	CASSQETGTGLSEAFF	TGTGCCAGCAGCCAAGAGACCGGGACAGGGTTGTCTGAAGCTTTCTTT
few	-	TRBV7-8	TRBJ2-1	CASSPGALLYNEQFF	TGTGCCAGCAGCCCCGGAGCGTTACTATACAATGAGCAGTTCTTC
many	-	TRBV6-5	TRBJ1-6	CASSYSKPGDSPLHF	TGTGCCAGCAGTTACTCGAAGCCAGGGGATTCACCCCTCCACTTT
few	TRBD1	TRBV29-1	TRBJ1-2	CSVDTLRGQLANYGYTF	TGCAGCGTTGATACTCTAAGGGGACAGCTAGCTAACTATGGCTACACCTTC
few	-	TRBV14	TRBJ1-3	CASSHTGSRNTIYF	TGTGCCAGCAGTCATACAGGGAGCAGAAACACCATATATTTT